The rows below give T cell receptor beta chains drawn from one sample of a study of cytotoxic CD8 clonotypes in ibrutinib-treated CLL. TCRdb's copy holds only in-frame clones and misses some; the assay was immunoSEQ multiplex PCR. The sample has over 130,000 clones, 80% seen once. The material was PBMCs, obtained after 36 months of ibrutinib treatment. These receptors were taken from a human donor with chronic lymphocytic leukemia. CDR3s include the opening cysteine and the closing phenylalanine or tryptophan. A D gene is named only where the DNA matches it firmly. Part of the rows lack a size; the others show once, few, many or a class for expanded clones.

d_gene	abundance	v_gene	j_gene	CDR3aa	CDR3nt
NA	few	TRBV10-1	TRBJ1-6	CASSESSYNSPLHF	TGCGCCAGCAGTGAAAGCTCCTATAATTCACCCCTCCACTTT
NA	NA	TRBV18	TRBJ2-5	CASSPGLGGETQYF	TGTGCCAGCTCACCAGGCTTAGGGGGAGAGACCCAGTACTTC
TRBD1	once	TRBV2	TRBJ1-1	CASLENRGSTEAFF	TGTGCCAGCCTGGAAAACAGGGGATCCACTGAAGCTTTCTTT
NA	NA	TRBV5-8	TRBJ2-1	CASSFISGVLINEQFF	TGTGCCAGCAGCTTCATTAGCGGCGTCTTAATTAATGAGCAGTTCTTC
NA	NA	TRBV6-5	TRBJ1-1	CASSYPYPGQEAFF	TGTGCCAGCAGTTACCCTTATCCTGGACAGGAAGCTTTCTTT
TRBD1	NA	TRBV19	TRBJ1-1	CASSIDHRGGTEAFF	TGTGCCAGTAGTATAGACCACAGGGGAGGCACTGAAGCTTTCTTT
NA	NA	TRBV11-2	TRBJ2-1	CASSLGNEQFF	TGTGCCAGCAGCTTAGGAAATGAGCAGTTCTTC
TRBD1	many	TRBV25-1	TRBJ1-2	CASSGLQGEYGYTF	TGTGCCAGCAGTGGTCTTCAGGGGGAGTATGGCTACACCTTC
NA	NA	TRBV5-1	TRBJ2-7	CARKNRVLTYEQYF	TGCGCCAGAAAAAACAGGGTTCTCACCTACGAGCAGTACTTC
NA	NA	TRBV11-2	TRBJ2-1	CASSLDREQGHNEQFF	TGTGCCAGCAGCTTAGATCGGGAGCAGGGGCACAATGAGCAGTTCTTC
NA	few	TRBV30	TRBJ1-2	CAWSVTTAYGYTF	TGTGCCTGGAGTGTAACGACTGCCTATGGCTACACCTTC
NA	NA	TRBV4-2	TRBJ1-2	CASSQDMGVYYGYTF	TGTGCCAGCAGCCAAGATATGGGGGTTTACTATGGCTACACCTTC
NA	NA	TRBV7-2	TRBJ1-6	CASSLGIGRDSPLHF	TGTGCCAGCAGCTTAGGAATAGGGAGGGATTCACCCCTCCACTTT